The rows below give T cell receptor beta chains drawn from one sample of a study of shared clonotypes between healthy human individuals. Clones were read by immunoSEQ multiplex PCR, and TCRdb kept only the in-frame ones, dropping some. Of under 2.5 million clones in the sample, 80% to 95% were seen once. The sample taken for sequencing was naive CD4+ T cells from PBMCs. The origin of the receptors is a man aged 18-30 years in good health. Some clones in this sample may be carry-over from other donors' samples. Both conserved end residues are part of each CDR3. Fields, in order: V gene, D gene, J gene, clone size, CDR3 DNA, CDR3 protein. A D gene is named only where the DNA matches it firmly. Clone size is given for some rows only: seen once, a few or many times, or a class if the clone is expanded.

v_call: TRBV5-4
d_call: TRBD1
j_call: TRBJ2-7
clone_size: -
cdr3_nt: TGTGCCAGCAGCTCACTCCGGGACAGGGCCCAAGAGCAGTACTTC
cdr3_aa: CASSSLRDRAQEQYF

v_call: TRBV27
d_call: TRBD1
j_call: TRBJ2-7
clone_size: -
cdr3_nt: TGTGCCAGCAGTTCATTTGGACAGGGGGGATACGAGCAGTACTTC
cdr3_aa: CASSSFGQGGYEQYF

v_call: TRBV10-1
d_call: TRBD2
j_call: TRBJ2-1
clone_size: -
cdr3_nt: TGCGCCAGCAGCATACTAGCGGGAGCCTACAATGAGCAGTTCTTC
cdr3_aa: CASSILAGAYNEQFF

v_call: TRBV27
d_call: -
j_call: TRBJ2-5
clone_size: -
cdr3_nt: TGTGCCAGCAGTGAAGGGGTGCTCGGAGAGACCCAGTACTTC
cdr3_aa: CASSEGVLGETQYF

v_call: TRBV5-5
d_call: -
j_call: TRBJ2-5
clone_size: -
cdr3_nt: TGTGCCAGCAGCTTGGTCACGGTAGAGACCCAGTACTTC
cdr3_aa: CASSLVTVETQYF

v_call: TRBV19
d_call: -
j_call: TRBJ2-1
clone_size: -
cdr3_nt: TGTGCCAGTAGTCCCCGCCGACTGCTTAAGTTCTTC
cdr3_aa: CASSPRRLLKFF

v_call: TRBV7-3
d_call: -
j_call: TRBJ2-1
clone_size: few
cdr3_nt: TGTGCCAGCAGCAGGGGTTCCAACAATGAGCAGTTCTTC
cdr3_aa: CASSRGSNNEQFF

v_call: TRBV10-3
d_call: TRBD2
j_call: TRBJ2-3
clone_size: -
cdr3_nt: TGTGCCATCAGTGATGGACTAGCGGACACAGATACGCAGTATTTT
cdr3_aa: CAISDGLADTDTQYF

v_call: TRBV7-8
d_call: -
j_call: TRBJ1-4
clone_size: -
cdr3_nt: TGTGCCAGCAGCTCCTCTCGAATCGCAACTAATGAAAAACTGTTTTTT
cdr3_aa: CASSSSRIATNEKLFF

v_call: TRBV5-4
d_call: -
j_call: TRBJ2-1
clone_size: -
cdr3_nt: TGTGCCAGCAGTCCCACCCCGGCCCCCTACAATGAGCAGTTCTTC
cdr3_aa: CASSPTPAPYNEQFF

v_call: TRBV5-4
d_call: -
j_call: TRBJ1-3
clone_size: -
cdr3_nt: TGTGCCAGCAGCTTGGAAGGGGCGGCGATTGGAAACACCATATATTTT
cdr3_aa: CASSLEGAAIGNTIYF

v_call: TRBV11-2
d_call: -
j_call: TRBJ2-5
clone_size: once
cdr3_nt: TGTGCCAGCAGCTTAGTCCGACAGGATAGTGCCCAGTACTTC
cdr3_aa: CASSLVRQDSAQYF

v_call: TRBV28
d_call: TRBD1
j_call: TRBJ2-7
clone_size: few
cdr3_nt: TGTGCCAGCGGGACAGGGCCCTACGAGCAGTACTTC
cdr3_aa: CASGTGPYEQYF

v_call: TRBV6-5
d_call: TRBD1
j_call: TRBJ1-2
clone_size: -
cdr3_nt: TGTGCCAGCAGTTACCAGGGACAGGGGTGGGGATATGGCTACACCTTC
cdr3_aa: CASSYQGQGWGYGYTF

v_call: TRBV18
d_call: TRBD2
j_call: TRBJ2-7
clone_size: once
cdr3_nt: TGTGCCAGCTCACCCTTAGCGGGAGGTAGCTCCTACGAGCAGTACTTC
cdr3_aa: CASSPLAGGSSYEQYF

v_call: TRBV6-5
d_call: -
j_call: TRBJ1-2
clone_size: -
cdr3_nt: TGTGCCAGCAGTTACTACGGGATAAACTATGGCTACACCTTC
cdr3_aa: CASSYYGINYGYTF

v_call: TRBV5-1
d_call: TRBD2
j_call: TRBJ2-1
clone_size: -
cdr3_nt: TGCGCCAGCACTCGGCGGGAGGCCGGGTACAATGAGCAGTTCTTC
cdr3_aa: CASTRREAGYNEQFF

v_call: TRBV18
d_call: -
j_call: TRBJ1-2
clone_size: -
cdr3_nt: TGTGCCAGCTCACCAGCGACTCGGACTGCTAACTATGGCTACACCTTC
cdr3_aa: CASSPATRTANYGYTF

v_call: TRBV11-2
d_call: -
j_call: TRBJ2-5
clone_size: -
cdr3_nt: TGTGCCAGCAGCACCGGACGACAAGAGACCCAGTACTTC
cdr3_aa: CASSTGRQETQYF

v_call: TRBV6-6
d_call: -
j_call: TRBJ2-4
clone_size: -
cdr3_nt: TGTGCCAGCAGACGCCCCCTTGAGAGGGCAAACATTCAGTACTTC
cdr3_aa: CASRRPLERANIQYF